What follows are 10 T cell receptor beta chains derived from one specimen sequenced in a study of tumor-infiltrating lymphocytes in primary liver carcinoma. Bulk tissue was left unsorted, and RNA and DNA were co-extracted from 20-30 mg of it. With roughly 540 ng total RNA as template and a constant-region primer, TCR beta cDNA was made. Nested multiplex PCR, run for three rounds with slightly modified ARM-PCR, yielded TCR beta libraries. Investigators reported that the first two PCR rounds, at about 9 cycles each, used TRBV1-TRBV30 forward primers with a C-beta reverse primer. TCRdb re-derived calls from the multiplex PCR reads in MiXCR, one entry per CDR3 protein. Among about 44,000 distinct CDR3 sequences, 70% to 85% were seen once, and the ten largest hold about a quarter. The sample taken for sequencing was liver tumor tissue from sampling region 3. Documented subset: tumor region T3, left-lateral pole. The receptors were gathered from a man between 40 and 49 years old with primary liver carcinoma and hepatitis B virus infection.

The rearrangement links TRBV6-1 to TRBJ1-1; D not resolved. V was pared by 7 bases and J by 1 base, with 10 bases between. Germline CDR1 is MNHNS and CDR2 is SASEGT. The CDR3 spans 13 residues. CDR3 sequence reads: CASKIPGNTEAFF. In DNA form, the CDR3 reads TGTGCCAGCAAGATACCTGGGAACACTGAAGCTTTCTTT.

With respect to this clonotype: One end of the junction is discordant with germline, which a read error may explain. CDR3 residues: CANSYGRGNYSEQFF. Written as DNA, the CDR3 is TGTGCCAACAGTTATGGCAGGGGGAACTACAGTGAGCAGTTCTTC. The J gene is TRBJ2-1, the V gene TRBV12-3 or TRBV12-4, with 7 positions matching TRBD1. This CDR3 has 15 amino acids.

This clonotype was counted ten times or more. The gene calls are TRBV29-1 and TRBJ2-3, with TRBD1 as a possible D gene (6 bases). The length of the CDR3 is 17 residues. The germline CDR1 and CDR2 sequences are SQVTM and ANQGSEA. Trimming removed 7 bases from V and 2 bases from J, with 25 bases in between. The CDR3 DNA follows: TGCAGCGCGCTTAGGGGTGGGGGCTCCTGGGACACAGATACGCAGTATTTT. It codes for CSALRGGGSWDTDTQYF.

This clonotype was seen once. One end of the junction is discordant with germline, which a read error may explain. CDR3 residues: CARSLVLERGGRNEQFF. CDR3 DNA: TGTGCCAGGAGTTTAGTGCTGGAGCGGGGGGGCCGGAATGAGCAGTTCTTC. The chain links TRBV12-3 or TRBV12-4 to TRBJ2-1; TRBD2 matches at 10 bases. This CDR3 comprises 17 residues.

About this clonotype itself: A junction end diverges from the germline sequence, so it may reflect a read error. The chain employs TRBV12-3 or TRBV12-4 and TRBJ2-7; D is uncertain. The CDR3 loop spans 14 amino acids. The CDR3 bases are TGTGCTAGCAGAATGGACCAGAGCTCCTACGAGCAGTACTTC. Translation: CASRMDQSSYEQYF.

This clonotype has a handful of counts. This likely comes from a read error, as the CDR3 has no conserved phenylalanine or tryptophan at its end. CDR3 sequence reads: CSVESQNRYEQYL. The DNA for the CDR3 is TGCAGCGTTGAAAGCCAGAATCGTTACGAGCAGTACTTA. This chain connects TRBV29-1 to TRBJ2-7; no clear D. Per the germline V gene, CDR1 is SQVTM and CDR2 is ANQGSEA. Deletions cut 2 bases from V and 4 bases from J, with 12 bases between. The CDR3 consists of 13 residues.

The DNA of the CDR3 is TGCAGCGTGGGGGACGATCCCTATGGCTACACCTTC. This sequence encodes CSVGDDPYGYTF. The V and J genes are TRBV29-1 and TRBJ1-2; D is possibly TRBD1 (5 bases). Trimming took off 6 bases at V and 4 bases at J, with 12 bases between the two ends. Per the germline V gene, CDR1 is SQVTM and CDR2 is ANQGSEA. The CDR3 has 12 residues.

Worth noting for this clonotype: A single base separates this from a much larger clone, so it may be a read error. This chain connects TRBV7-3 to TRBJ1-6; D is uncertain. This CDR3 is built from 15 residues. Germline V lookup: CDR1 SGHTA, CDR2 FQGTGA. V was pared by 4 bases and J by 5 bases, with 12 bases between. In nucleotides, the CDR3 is TGTGCCAGCAGCTCGACATGGTTCGATAATTCACCCCTCCACTTT. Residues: CASSSTWFDNSPLHF. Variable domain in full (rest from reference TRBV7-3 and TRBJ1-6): GAGVSQTPSNKVTEKGKYVELRCDPISGHTALYWYRQSLGQGPEFLIYFQGTGAADDSGLPNDRFFAVRPEGSVSTLKIQRTERGDSAVYLCASSSTWFDNSPLHFGNGTRLTVT.

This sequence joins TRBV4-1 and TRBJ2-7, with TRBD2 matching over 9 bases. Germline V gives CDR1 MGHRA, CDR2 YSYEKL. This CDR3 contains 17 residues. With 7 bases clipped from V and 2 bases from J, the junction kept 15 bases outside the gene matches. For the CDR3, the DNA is TGCGCCAGCACTATCACTAGCGGGTACTTTTCCACCTACGAGCAGTACTTC. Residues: CASTITSGYFSTYEQYF.

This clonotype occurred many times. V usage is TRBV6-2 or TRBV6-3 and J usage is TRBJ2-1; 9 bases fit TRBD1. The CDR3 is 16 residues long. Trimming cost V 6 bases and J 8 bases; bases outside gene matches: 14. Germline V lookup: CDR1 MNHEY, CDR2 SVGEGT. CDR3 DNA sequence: TGTGCCAGCAGAGCGAACCCCGGGACAGGGTACCATGAGCAGTTCTTC. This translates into CASRANPGTGYHEQFF.